Here is one T cell receptor (beta chain) with its context. The repertoire was sequenced with immunoSEQ multiplex PCR; TCRdb's copy has only in-frame clones and lacks some. The repertoire consists of 150,000 or so clones, with roughly 93% occurring once and the leading ten covering less than 6%. The CDR3 contains 14 residues. Deletions cut 6 bases from V and 7 bases from J, with 16 bases between. CDR1 and CDR2 from the germline V gene are MNHNY and SVGAGI (reference sequence). This sample is part of a study of control samples from healthy donors and cancer patients. Input material: blood. This receptor was obtained from a young man in good health. The J gene is TRBJ1-3, the V gene TRBV6-6; D remains ambiguous. Here the CDR3 DNA reads TGTGCCAGCAGCCTTGATCGGATAGGGAACACCATATATTTT. Its protein is CASSLDRIGNTIYF.